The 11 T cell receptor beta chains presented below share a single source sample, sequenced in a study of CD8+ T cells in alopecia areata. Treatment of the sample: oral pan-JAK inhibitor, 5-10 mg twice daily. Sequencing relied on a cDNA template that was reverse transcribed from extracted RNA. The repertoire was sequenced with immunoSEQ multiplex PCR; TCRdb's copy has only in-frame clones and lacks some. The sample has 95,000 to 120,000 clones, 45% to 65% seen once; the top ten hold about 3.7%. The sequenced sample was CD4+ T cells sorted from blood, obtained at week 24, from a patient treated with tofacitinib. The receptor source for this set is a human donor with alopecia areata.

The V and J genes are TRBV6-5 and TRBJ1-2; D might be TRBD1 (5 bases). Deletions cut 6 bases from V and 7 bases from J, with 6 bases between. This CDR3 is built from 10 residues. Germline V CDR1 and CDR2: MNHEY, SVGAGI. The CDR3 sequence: CASSGGGYTF. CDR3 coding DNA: TGTGCCAGCAGCGGGGGTGGCTACACCTTC.

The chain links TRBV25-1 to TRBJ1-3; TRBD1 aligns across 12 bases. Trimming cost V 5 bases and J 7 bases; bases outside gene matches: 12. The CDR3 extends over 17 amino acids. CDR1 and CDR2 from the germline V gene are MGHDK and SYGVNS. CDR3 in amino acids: CASSSDGGTGGANTIYF. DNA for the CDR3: TGTGCCAGCAGTTCCGATGGCGGGACAGGGGGCGCGAACACCATATATTTT.

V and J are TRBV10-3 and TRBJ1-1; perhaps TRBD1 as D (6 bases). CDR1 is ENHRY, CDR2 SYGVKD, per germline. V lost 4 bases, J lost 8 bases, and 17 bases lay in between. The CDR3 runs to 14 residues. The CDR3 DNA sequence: TGTGCCATCAGTGCGGGGGGGCAGCTAATCGAAGCTTTCTTT. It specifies CAISAGGQLIEAFF.

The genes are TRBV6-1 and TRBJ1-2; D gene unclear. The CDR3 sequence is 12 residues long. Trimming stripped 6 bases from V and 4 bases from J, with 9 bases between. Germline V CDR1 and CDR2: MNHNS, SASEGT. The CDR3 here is CASSQYPYGYTF. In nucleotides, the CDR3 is TGTGCCAGCAGCCAGTATCCCTATGGCTACACCTTC.

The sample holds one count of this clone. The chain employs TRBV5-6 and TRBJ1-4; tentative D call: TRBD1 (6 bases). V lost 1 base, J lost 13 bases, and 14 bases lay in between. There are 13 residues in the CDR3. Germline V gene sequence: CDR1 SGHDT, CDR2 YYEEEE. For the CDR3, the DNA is TGTGCCAGCAGCTTGCCGGACAGCTTGTTACTGTTTTTT. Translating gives CASSLPDSLLLFF.

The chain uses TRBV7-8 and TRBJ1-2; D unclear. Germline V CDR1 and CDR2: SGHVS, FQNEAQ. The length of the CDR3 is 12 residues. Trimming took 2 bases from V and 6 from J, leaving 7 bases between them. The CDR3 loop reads CASSLYGDGYTF. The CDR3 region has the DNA TGTGCCAGCAGCTTATACGGTGATGGCTACACCTTC.

The CDR3 bases are TGCAGATCAGGTGACACCCCCTACGAGCAGTACTTC. Residues: CRSGDTPYEQYF. The chain is built from TRBV29-1 and TRBJ2-7; no definite D call. The CDR3 sequence is 12 residues long. Germline-derived CDR1 and CDR2 are SQVTM and ANQGSEA.

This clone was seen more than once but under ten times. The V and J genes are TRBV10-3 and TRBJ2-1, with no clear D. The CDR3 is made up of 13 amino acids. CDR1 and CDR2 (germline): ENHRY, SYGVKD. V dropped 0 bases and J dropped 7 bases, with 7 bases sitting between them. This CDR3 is CAISESMENEQFF. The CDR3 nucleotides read TGTGCCATCAGTGAGTCGATGGAGAATGAGCAGTTCTTC.

The CDR3 nucleotides are TGTGCCAGCAGCCCTCGAGCTAGCGGGGGATTGGAGACCCAGTACTTC. This gives the protein CASSPRASGGLETQYF. The chain links TRBV7-2 to TRBJ2-5, with TRBD2 matching 10 bases. Trimming at V came to 5 bases and at J to 5 bases, leaving 11 bases not matched to a gene. Germline V gives CDR1 SGHTA, CDR2 FQGNSA. The length of the CDR3 is 16 residues. The full variable domain, its missing parts supplied by reference TRBV7-2 and TRBJ2-5, is GAGVSQSPSNKVTEKGKDVELRCDPISGHTALYWYRQSLGQGLEFLIYFQGNSAPDKSGLPSDRFSAERTGGSVSTLTIQRTQQEDSAVYLCASSPRASGGLETQYFGPGTRLLVL.

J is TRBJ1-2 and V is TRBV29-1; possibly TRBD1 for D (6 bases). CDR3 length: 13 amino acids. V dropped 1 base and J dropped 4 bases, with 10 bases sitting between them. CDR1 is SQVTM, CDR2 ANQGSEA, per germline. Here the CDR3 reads CSVEGGTSYGYTF. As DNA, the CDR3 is TGCAGCGTTGAAGGGGGGACAAGCTATGGCTACACCTTC.

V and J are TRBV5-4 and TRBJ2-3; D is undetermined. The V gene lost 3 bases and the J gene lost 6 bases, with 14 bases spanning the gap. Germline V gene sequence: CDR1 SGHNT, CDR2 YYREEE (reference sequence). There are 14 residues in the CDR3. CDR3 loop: CASSSQTRADTQYF. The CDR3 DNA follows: TGTGCCAGCAGCTCCCAGACCCGTGCGGATACGCAGTATTTT.